This T cell receptor beta chain was captured in a study of CD8 T cells in Susac syndrome. At the level of the study: Patients with Susac syndrome, at blood draw, were therapy-naive, on corticosteroids, or on intravenous immunoglobulin alone.

Study observations and caveats: Susac-specific public clones were found in total CD8+ and CD8+ TEMRA repertoires, numbering fewer than 20 and five, respectively.

A word on this clonotype: What it recognizes is unknown.

The RNA input was roughly 0.5 to 1 ug, and it was reverse transcribed with random hexamers. One entry per CDR3 protein results from TCRdb running MiXCR on the immunoSEQ multiplex PCR reads. The sample shows about 120,000 distinct CDR3 sequences, over 85% of them seen only once. Germline assignment: CDR1 SQVTM and CDR2 ANQGSEA. After removal of 6 bases from V and 7 bases from J, the junction contained 12 bases not matched to a gene. The CDR3 contains 14 residues. Sequences were obtained from CD8+ T cells from PBMCs. This clonotype originated in a human donor with Susac syndrome. The V call is TRBV29-1, the J call TRBJ2-1, with 7 bases aligning to TRBD1. Here the CDR3 reads CSVTTLNRGNEQFF. The CDR3 coding sequence is TGCAGCGTAACAACCCTAAACAGGGGAAATGAGCAGTTCTTC.